This T cell receptor beta chain was sequenced in a study of cytomegalovirus exposure and HLA in healthy donors. This PCR relied on a set of 60 Vbeta primers and 13 Jbeta primers. Libraries were prepared by immunoSEQ multiplex PCR; TCRdb keeps only in-frame clonotypes and omits some of them. The sample carries some 90,000 clones, roughly 80% recorded once. Germline-derived CDR1 and CDR2 are SGDLS and YYNGEE. The CDR3 covers 12 residues. V was trimmed by 9 bases and J by 6 bases, leaving 15 bases between them. This TCR was sampled from a man aged 35 to 55 in good health and CMV-seronegative. This sequence joins TRBV9 and TRBJ1-2; TRBD1 might be the D (6 bases). The sequenced sample consisted of PBMCs. Here the CDR3 reads CAICGGADGYTF. The CDR3 nucleotides are TGTGCCATCTGCGGGGGGGCGGATGGCTACACCTTC.